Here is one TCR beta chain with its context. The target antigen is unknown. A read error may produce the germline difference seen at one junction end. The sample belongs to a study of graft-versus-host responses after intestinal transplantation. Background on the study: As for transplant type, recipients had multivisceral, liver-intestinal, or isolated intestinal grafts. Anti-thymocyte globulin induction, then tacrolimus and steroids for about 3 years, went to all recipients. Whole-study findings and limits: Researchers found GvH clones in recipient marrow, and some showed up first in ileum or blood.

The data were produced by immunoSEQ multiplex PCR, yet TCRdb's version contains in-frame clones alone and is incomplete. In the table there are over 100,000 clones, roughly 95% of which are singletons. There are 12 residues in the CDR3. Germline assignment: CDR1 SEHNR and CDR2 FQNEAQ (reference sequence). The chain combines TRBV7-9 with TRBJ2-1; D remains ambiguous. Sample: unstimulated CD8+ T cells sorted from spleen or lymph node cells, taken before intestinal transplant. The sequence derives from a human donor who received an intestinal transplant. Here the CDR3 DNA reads TGTGCCAGCAGCTTACCGGAGAATGCGCAGTTCTTC. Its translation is CASSLPENAQFF.